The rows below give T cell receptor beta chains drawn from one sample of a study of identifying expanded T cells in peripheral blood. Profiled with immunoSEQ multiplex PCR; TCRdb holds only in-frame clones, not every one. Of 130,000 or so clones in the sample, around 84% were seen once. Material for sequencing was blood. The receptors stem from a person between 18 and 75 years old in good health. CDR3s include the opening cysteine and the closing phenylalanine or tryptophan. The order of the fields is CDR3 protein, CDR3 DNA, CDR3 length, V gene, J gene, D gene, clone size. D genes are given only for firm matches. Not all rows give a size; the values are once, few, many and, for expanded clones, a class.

CDR3 protein: CAWSNGTYLTDTQYF
CDR3 DNA: TGTGCCTGGAGTAATGGGACATACCTCACAGATACGCAGTATTTT
CDR3 length: 15
V gene: TRBV30
J gene: TRBJ2-3
D gene: .
clone size: once

CDR3 protein: CASSRGDLSYNEQFF
CDR3 DNA: TGTGCCAGTAGCAGGGGCGATCTCTCCTACAATGAGCAGTTCTTC
CDR3 length: 15
V gene: TRBV19
J gene: TRBJ2-1
D gene: .
clone size: .

CDR3 protein: CASSPGTATGNTIYF
CDR3 DNA: TGTGCCAGCAGTCCTGGGACGGCTACTGGAAACACCATATATTTT
CDR3 length: 15
V gene: TRBV6-1
J gene: TRBJ1-3
D gene: .
clone size: .

CDR3 protein: CASSVGGTSGYEQYF
CDR3 DNA: TGTGCCAGCAGCGTAGGGGGCACCTCGGGCTACGAGCAGTACTTC
CDR3 length: 15
V gene: TRBV9
J gene: TRBJ2-7
D gene: .
clone size: .

CDR3 protein: CASSLVNKETQYF
CDR3 DNA: TGCGCCAGCAGCTTGGTAAACAAAGAGACCCAGTACTTC
CDR3 length: 13
V gene: TRBV5-1
J gene: TRBJ2-5
D gene: .
clone size: .

CDR3 protein: CASSQVIGGISYNSPLHF
CDR3 DNA: TGTGCCAGCAGCCAAGTTATCGGGGGGATCTCCTATAATTCACCCCTCCACTTT
CDR3 length: 18
V gene: TRBV14
J gene: TRBJ1-6
D gene: .
clone size: .

CDR3 protein: CASIRDGQYEQYF
CDR3 DNA: TGTGCCAGCATTCGGGACGGACAGTACGAGCAGTACTTC
CDR3 length: 13
V gene: TRBV7-9
J gene: TRBJ2-7
D gene: .
clone size: .

CDR3 protein: CATLTVPSGANVLTF
CDR3 DNA: TGTGCCACACTGACAGTCCCTTCTGGGGCCAACGTCCTGACTTTC
CDR3 length: 15
V gene: TRBV10-3
J gene: TRBJ2-6
D gene: .
clone size: .

CDR3 protein: CACIGGVADTEAFF
CDR3 DNA: TGTGCCTGCATCGGCGGGGTCGCTGACACTGAAGCTTTCTTT
CDR3 length: 14
V gene: TRBV19
J gene: TRBJ1-1
D gene: .
clone size: .

CDR3 protein: CASSHNSGANVLTF
CDR3 DNA: TGTGCCAGCAGTCATAACTCTGGGGCCAACGTCCTGACTTTC
CDR3 length: 14
V gene: TRBV6-5
J gene: TRBJ2-6
D gene: .
clone size: .

CDR3 protein: CASSQGLGRGNTEAFF
CDR3 DNA: TGTGCCAGCAGCCAAGGCCTCGGGCGGGGTAACACTGAAGCTTTCTTT
CDR3 length: 16
V gene: TRBV14
J gene: TRBJ1-1
D gene: .
clone size: .

CDR3 protein: CASSHSGTGPLYEQYF
CDR3 DNA: TGTGCCAGCAGTCACTCCGGGACAGGGCCCTTGTACGAGCAGTACTTC
CDR3 length: 16
V gene: TRBV6-5
J gene: TRBJ2-7
D gene: TRBD1
clone size: .

CDR3 protein: CASSQDPASYVGGSATDTQYF
CDR3 DNA: TGCGCCAGCAGCCAAGACCCCGCTAGTTATGTTGGGGGGTCAGCCACAGATACGCAGTATTTT
CDR3 length: 21
V gene: TRBV4-3
J gene: TRBJ2-3
D gene: .
clone size: few

CDR3 protein: CATRHQGEAFF
CDR3 DNA: TGTGCCACCAGACACCAGGGAGAAGCTTTCTTT
CDR3 length: 11
V gene: TRBV6-5
J gene: TRBJ1-1
D gene: .
clone size: .

CDR3 protein: CASSLDGQDSYNEQFF
CDR3 DNA: TGTGCCAGCAGCTTAGACGGACAGGACTCCTACAATGAGCAGTTCTTC
CDR3 length: 16
V gene: TRBV7-2
J gene: TRBJ2-1
D gene: TRBD1
clone size: .

CDR3 protein: CASSVDWSVTDTQYF
CDR3 DNA: TGTGCCAGCAGCGTAGATTGGAGTGTCACAGATACGCAGTATTTT
CDR3 length: 15
V gene: TRBV9
J gene: TRBJ2-3
D gene: .
clone size: once

CDR3 protein: CATQSAGHSYNEQFF
CDR3 DNA: TGTGCCACTCAATCAGCAGGACATTCCTACAATGAGCAGTTCTTC
CDR3 length: 15
V gene: TRBV6-1
J gene: TRBJ2-1
D gene: .
clone size: .

CDR3 protein: CASRPDRGGSAEAFF
CDR3 DNA: TGTGCCAGCCGTCCAGACAGGGGGGGGTCGGCTGAAGCTTTCTTT
CDR3 length: 15
V gene: TRBV2
J gene: TRBJ1-1
D gene: TRBD1
clone size: .

CDR3 protein: CAIGDGPDEQYF
CDR3 DNA: TGTGCCATCGGGGACGGCCCGGACGAGCAGTACTTC
CDR3 length: 12
V gene: TRBV10-3
J gene: TRBJ2-7
D gene: .
clone size: .

CDR3 protein: CASSQGPAKGQREQYF
CDR3 DNA: TGCGCCAGCAGCCAAGGGCCAGCGAAGGGCCAAAGGGAGCAGTACTTC
CDR3 length: 16
V gene: TRBV4-1
J gene: TRBJ2-7
D gene: .
clone size: .

CDR3 protein: CATSRGGARGRPGELFF
CDR3 DNA: TGTGCCACCAGCAGAGGAGGGGCCAGGGGGCGCCCCGGGGAGCTGTTTTTT
CDR3 length: 17
V gene: TRBV15
J gene: TRBJ2-2
D gene: TRBD1
clone size: once